The rows below give T cell receptor beta chains drawn from one sample of a study of T cells after yellow fever vaccination. TCRdb ran MiXCR on the 5' RACE reads and lists one entry per CDR3 protein. Of over 150,000 distinct CDR3 sequences detected, approximately 6.2% appear once; the ten largest clones hold roughly 3%. This specimen was CD4+ T cells sorted from PBMCs, taken on the day of the first yellow fever vaccination. Receptors originate from a man aged 18 to 30 who received the YFV17D yellow fever vaccine. The CDR3 runs from the conserved cysteine through the conserved F or W. The order of the fields is J gene, D gene, V gene, clone size, CDR3 protein, CDR3 DNA. A D gene is named only where the DNA matches it firmly. Only some rows state a clone size, as once, few, many or a class for expanded clones.

J: TRBJ2-5
D: -
V: TRBV6-5
size: few
CDR3: CASSRQVEETQYF
DNA: TGTGCCAGCAGCCGACAGGTGGAAGAGACCCAGTACTTC

J: TRBJ2-2
D: -
V: TRBV12-3/TRBV12-4
size: few
CDR3: CASSLSPGPNTGELFF
DNA: TGTGCCAGCAGTTTAAGCCCGGGTCCTAACACCGGGGAGCTGTTTTTT

J: TRBJ2-2
D: TRBD2
V: TRBV7-3
size: -
CDR3: CASSLLAGTGELFF
DNA: TGTGCCAGCAGCTTACTAGCGGGGACCGGGGAGCTGTTTTTT

J: TRBJ2-7
D: TRBD1
V: TRBV30
size: -
CDR3: CAWRDSGTGPYEQYF
DNA: TGTGCCTGGAGAGATTCCGGGACAGGGCCTTACGAGCAGTACTTC

J: TRBJ2-3
D: -
V: TRBV4-3
size: many
CDR3: CASSQDQETGTDTQYF
DNA: TGCGCCAGCAGCCAAGACCAAGAGACGGGCACAGATACGCAGTATTTT

J: TRBJ2-3
D: -
V: TRBV20-1
size: many
CDR3: CSANRRDTQYF
DNA: TGCAGTGCAAACAGGCGGGATACGCAGTATTTT

J: TRBJ2-3
D: TRBD2
V: TRBV5-1
size: many
CDR3: CASSRRAGGADTQYF
DNA: TGCGCCAGCAGCCGCAGAGCGGGGGGCGCAGATACGCAGTATTTT

J: TRBJ2-2
D: -
V: TRBV4-3
size: many
CDR3: CASSQEPKAGELFF
DNA: TGCGCCAGCAGCCAAGAACCGAAAGCCGGGGAGCTGTTTTTT

J: TRBJ2-1
D: TRBD2
V: TRBV27
size: many
CDR3: CASRLAGASYNEQFF
DNA: TGTGCCAGCAGACTAGCGGGCGCGTCCTACAATGAGCAGTTCTTC

J: TRBJ2-5
D: -
V: TRBV7-9
size: many
CDR3: CATGETQYF
DNA: TGTGCCACCGGAGAGACCCAGTACTTC

J: TRBJ2-4
D: TRBD1
V: TRBV20-1
size: many
CDR3: CSATGGHQNIQYF
DNA: TGCAGTGCCACAGGGGGCCACCAAAACATTCAGTACTTC

J: TRBJ2-1
D: TRBD2
V: TRBV10-3
size: many
CDR3: CAIGGLAANEQFF
DNA: TGTGCCATCGGGGGACTAGCGGCAAATGAGCAGTTCTTC

J: TRBJ2-5
D: -
V: TRBV2
size: many
CDR3: CASMGGGGRQETQYF
DNA: TGTGCCAGCATGGGGGGCGGGGGCCGCCAAGAGACCCAGTACTTC

J: TRBJ2-5
D: TRBD2
V: TRBV20-1
size: few
CDR3: CSATRTSGATQYF
DNA: TGCAGTGCCACCCGGACTAGCGGGGCGACCCAGTACTTC

J: TRBJ2-5
D: -
V: TRBV5-1
size: -
CDR3: CASSALPSEQETQYF
DNA: TGCGCCAGCAGCGCGTTGCCTTCGGAACAAGAGACCCAGTACTTC

J: TRBJ2-7
D: -
V: TRBV7-2
size: many
CDR3: CASSFGQYEQYF
DNA: TGTGCCAGCAGCTTCGGGCAGTACGAGCAGTACTTC

J: TRBJ1-6
D: -
V: TRBV12-3/TRBV12-4
size: -
CDR3: CASSLDRLGALHF
DNA: TGTGCCAGCAGTCTTGACAGGTTGGGGGCCCTCCACTTT

J: TRBJ1-2
D: -
V: TRBV5-1
size: -
CDR3: CASSYGQFNYGYTF
DNA: TGCGCCAGCAGCTACGGACAGTTTAACTATGGCTACACCTTC

J: TRBJ1-2
D: -
V: TRBV7-2
size: -
CDR3: CASSPIGGNYGYTF
DNA: TGTGCCAGCAGCCCGATCGGGGGTAACTATGGCTACACCTTC

J: TRBJ1-5
D: -
V: TRBV18
size: -
CDR3: CASSPLKGDQPQHF
DNA: TGTGCCAGCTCACCACTAAAAGGGGATCAGCCCCAGCATTTT

J: TRBJ2-1
D: TRBD2
V: TRBV4-1
size: -
CDR3: CASSQDPGGLGRQFF
DNA: TGCGCCAGCAGCCAAGATCCGGGGGGGCTTGGTAGGCAGTTCTTC

J: TRBJ1-2
D: -
V: TRBV28
size: many
CDR3: CASSSSSYGYTF
DNA: TGTGCCAGCAGTTCCTCTTCTTATGGCTACACCTTC

J: TRBJ2-5
D: TRBD2
V: TRBV11-2
size: few
CDR3: CASSRRGSGGPETQYF
DNA: TGTGCCAGCAGCCGCCGGGGTAGCGGGGGGCCGGAGACCCAGTACTTC

J: TRBJ2-1
D: TRBD2
V: TRBV20-1
size: -
CDR3: CSARPPGGPYNEQFF
DNA: TGCAGTGCTAGACCCCCGGGGGGGCCTTACAATGAGCAGTTCTTC

J: TRBJ2-7
D: -
V: TRBV27
size: many
CDR3: CASSFSGYEQYF
DNA: TGTGCCAGCAGTTTTTCCGGGTACGAGCAGTACTTC

J: TRBJ1-3
D: -
V: TRBV4-2
size: -
CDR3: CASSQEGDRSSGNTIYF
DNA: TGTGCCAGCAGCCAAGAAGGTGACAGGAGCTCTGGAAACACCATATATTTT

J: TRBJ1-3
D: TRBD1
V: TRBV12-3/TRBV12-4
size: -
CDR3: CASGHRGVPYF
DNA: TGTGCCAGCGGACACAGGGGGGTTCCATATTTT

J: TRBJ1-1
D: -
V: TRBV20-1
size: many
CDR3: CSARDDTGYTEAFF
DNA: TGCAGTGCTAGAGATGATACGGGGTACACTGAAGCTTTCTTT

J: TRBJ2-3
D: -
V: TRBV5-1
size: few
CDR3: CASSLEAKPSQYF
DNA: TGCGCCAGCAGCTTGGAGGCCAAACCCTCCCAGTATTTT

J: TRBJ1-2
D: -
V: TRBV7-8
size: -
CDR3: CASSREGGATYGYTF
DNA: TGTGCCAGCAGCCGCGAGGGGGGGGCTACCTATGGCTACACCTTC

J: TRBJ2-7
D: -
V: TRBV5-4
size: few
CDR3: CASSSGGGRSEAEQYF
DNA: TGTGCCAGCAGCTCAGGAGGCGGGCGATCTGAGGCCGAGCAGTACTTC

J: TRBJ1-4
D: -
V: TRBV4-3
size: many
CDR3: CASSSTVRTTNEKLFF
DNA: TGCGCCAGCAGCTCAACTGTAAGGACAACTAATGAAAAACTGTTTTTT

J: TRBJ2-3
D: TRBD2
V: TRBV5-4
size: few
CDR3: CASSLWASGSTDTQYF
DNA: TGTGCCAGCAGCTTGTGGGCTAGCGGGTCCACAGATACGCAGTATTTT

J: TRBJ2-5
D: -
V: TRBV7-2
size: many
CDR3: CASSFTPQETQYF
DNA: TGTGCCAGCAGCTTCACACCTCAAGAGACCCAGTACTTC

J: TRBJ2-3
D: TRBD2
V: TRBV5-6
size: few
CDR3: CASSNLAGYTDTQYF
DNA: TGTGCCAGCAGCAACTTAGCGGGGTACACAGATACGCAGTATTTT